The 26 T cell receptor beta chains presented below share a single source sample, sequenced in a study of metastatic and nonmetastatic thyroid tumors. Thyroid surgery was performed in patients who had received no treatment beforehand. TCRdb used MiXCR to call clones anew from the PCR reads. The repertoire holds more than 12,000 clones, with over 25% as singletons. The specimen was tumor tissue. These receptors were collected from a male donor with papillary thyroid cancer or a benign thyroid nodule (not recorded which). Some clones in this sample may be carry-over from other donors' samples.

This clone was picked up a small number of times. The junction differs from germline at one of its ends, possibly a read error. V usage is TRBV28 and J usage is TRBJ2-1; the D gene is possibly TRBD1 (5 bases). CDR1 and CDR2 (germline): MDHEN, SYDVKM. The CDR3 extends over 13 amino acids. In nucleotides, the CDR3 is TGTGCCAGCAGTCTCTCAGGGTACACTGAGCAGTTCTTC. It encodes CASSLSGYTEQFF.

CDR3 in DNA: TGCAGTGCTAGGGCTCTCAGGACAGGGGCTAATGAGCAGTTCTTC. Residues: CSARALRTGANEQFF. This sequence joins TRBV20-1 and TRBJ2-1, with 9 bases identical to TRBD1. Germline CDR1 reads DFQATT; CDR2 reads SNEGSKA (reference sequence). V lost 3 bases and J lost 7; bases outside the gene matches: 10. The CDR3 has 15 residues.

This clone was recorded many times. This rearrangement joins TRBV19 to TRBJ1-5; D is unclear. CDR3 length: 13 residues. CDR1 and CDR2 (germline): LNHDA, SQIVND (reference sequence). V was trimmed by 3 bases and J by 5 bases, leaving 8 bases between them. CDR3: CASSIQFDQPQHF. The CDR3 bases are TGTGCCAGTAGTATCCAATTTGATCAGCCCCAGCATTTT.

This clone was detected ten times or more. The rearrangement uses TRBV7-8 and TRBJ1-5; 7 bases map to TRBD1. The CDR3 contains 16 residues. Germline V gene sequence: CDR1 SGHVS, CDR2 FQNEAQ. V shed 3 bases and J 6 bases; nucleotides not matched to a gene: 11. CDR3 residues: CASSFQPRGGGQPQHF. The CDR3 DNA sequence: TGTGCCAGCAGCTTCCAACCGAGAGGGGGCGGTCAGCCCCAGCATTTT.

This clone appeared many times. This CDR3 reads CASSLGADRGHLDGYTF. As DNA, the CDR3 is TGTGCCAGCAGTTTGGGGGCGGACAGGGGGCATCTGGATGGCTACACCTTC. The J gene is TRBJ1-2, the V gene TRBV27; the match to TRBD1 covers 11 bases. The germline gives CDR1 MNHEY, CDR2 SMNVEV (reference sequence). J was trimmed by 6 bases and V by 3 bases; bases with no gene match: 12. The CDR3 spans 17 residues.

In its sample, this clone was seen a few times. The DNA for the CDR3 is TGTGCCAGCATGGGAGGGGCGAGCTATGGCTACACCTTC. Protein product: CASMGGASYGYTF. The chain carries TRBV27 and TRBJ1-2, with TRBD1 as a possible D gene (5 bases). CDR3 length: 13 residues. In germline, CDR1 is MNHEY, CDR2 SMNVEV (reference sequence). Trimming took off 7 bases at V and 4 bases at J, with 13 bases between the two ends.

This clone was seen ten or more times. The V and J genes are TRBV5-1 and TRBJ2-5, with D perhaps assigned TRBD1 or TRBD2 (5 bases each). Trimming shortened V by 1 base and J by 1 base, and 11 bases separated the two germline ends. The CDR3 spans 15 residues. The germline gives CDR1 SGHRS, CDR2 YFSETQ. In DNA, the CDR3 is TGCGCCAGCAGCTTGCTGAACGGGGCCCAAGAGACCCAGTACTTC. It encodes CASSLLNGAQETQYF.

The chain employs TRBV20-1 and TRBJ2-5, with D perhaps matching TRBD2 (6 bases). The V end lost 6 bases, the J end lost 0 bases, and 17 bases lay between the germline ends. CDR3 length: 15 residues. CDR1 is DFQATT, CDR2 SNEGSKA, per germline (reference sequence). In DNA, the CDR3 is TGCAGTGCCAGTTCGGGAGAGCTGTACCAAGAGACCCAGTACTTC. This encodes CSASSGELYQETQYF.

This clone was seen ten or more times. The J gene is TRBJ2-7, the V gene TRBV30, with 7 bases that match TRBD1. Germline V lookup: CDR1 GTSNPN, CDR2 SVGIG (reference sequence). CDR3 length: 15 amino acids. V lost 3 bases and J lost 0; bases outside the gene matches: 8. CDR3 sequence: CAWRDFRDSSYEQYF. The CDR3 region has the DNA TGTGCCTGGAGAGACTTCCGGGACAGCTCCTACGAGCAGTACTTC.

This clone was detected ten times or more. CDR3 nucleotides: TGCGCCAGCAGCCCCACGGGCGCAACTAATGAAAAACTGTTTTTT. Protein: CASSPTGATNEKLFF. The rearrangement joins TRBV4-1 to TRBJ1-4, with D hard to call. The CDR3 extends over 15 amino acids. Germline V lookup: CDR1 MGHRA, CDR2 YSYEKL. Trimming pared 4 bases from V and 0 bases from J, leaving 9 bases between.

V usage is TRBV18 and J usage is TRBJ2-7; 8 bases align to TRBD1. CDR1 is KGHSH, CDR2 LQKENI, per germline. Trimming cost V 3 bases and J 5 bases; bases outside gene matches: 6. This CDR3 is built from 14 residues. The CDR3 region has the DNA TGTGCCAGCTCACCTCGACAGGGGATGGACGAGCAGTACTTC. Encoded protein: CASSPRQGMDEQYF.

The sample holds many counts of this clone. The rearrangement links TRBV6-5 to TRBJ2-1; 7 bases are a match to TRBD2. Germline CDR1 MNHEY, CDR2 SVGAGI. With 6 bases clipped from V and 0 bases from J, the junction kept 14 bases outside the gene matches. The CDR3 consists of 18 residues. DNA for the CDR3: TGTGCCAGCAGATACCCATCCGGGGCGGGAGACTCCTACAATGAGCAGTTCTTC. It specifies CASRYPSGAGDSYNEQFF.

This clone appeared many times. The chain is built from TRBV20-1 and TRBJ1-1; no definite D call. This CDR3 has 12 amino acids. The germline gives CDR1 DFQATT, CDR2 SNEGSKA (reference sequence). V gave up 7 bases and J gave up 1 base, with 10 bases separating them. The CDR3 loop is CSVYNSNTEAFF. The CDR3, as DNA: TGCAGTGTATACAATTCGAACACTGAAGCTTTCTTT.

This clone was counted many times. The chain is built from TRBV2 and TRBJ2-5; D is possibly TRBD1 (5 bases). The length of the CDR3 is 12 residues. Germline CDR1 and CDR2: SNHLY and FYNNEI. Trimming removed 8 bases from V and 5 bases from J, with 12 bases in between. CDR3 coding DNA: TGTGCCAGCGGCAGGGCCGCGGAGACCCAGTACTTC. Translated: CASGRAAETQYF.

CDR3 coding DNA: TGCGCCAGCAGCACCTACAGGGTGAACACTGAAGCTTTCTTT. Translated: CASSTYRVNTEAFF. The chain has TRBV5-1 and TRBJ1-1; possibly TRBD1 for D (6 bases). This CDR3 spans 14 amino acids. Trimming took off 4 bases at V and 0 bases at J, with 10 bases between the two ends. Germline loops: CDR1 SGHRS, CDR2 YFSETQ.

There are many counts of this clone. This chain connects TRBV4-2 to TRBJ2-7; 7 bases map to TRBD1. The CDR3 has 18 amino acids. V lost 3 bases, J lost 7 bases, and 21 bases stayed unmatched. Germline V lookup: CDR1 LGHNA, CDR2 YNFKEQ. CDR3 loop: CASSQGEEGAGLSGEQYF. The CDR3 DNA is TGTGCCAGCAGCCAGGGAGAAGAGGGGGCGGGTTTAAGTGGTGAGCAGTACTTC.

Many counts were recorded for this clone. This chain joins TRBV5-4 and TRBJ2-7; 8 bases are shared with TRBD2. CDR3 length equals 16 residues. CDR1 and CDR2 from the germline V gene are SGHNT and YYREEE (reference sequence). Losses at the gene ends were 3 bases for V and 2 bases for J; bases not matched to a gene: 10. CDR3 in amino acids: CASSSTSAERAYEQYF. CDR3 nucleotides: TGTGCCAGCAGCTCGACTAGCGCGGAAAGGGCCTACGAGCAGTACTTC. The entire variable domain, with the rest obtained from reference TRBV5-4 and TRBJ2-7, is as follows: ETGVTQSPTHLIKTRGQQVTLRCSSQSGHNTVSWYQQALGQGPQFIFQYYREEENGRGNFPPRFSGLQFPNYSSELNVNALELDDSALYLCASSSTSAERAYEQYFGPGTRLTVT.

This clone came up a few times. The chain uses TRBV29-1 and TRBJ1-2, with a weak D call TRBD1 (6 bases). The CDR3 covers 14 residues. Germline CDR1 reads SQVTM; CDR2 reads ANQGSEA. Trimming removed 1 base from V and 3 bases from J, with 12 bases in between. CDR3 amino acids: CSVEVWAGDYGYTF. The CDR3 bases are TGCAGCGTTGAAGTTTGGGCAGGGGACTATGGCTACACCTTC.

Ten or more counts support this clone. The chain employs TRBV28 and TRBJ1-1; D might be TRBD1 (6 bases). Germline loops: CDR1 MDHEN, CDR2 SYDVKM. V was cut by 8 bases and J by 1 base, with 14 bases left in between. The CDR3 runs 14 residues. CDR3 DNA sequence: TGTGCCAGCGACCGTGGACAGCCGAACACTGAAGCTTTCTTT. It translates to CASDRGQPNTEAFF.

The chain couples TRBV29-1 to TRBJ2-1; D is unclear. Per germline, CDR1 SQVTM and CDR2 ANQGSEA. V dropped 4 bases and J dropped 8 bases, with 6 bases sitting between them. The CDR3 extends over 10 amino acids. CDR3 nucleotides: TGCAGCGTTGTGCAGCATGAGCAGTTCTTC. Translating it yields CSVVQHEQFF.

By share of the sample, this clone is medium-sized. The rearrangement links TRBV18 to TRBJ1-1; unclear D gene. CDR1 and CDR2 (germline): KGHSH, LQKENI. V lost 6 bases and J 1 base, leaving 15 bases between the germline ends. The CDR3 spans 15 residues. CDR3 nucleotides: TGTGCCAGCTCCTCCACCAACAGACCGAACACTGAAGCTTTCTTT. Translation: CASSSTNRPNTEAFF.

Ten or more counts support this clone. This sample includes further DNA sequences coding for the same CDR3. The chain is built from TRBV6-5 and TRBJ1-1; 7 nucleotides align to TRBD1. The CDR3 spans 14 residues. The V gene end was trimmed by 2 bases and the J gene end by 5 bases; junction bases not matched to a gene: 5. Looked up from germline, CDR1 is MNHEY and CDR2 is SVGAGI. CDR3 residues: CASSYPGGGTEAFF. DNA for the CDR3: TGTGCCAGCAGTTACCCAGGGGGTGGAACTGAAGCTTTCTTT.

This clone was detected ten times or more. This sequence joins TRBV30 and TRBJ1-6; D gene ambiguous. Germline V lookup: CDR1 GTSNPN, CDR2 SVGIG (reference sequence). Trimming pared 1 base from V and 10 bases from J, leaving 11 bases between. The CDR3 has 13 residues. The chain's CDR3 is CAWSAEVQSPLHF. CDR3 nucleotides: TGTGCCTGGAGTGCGGAAGTTCAGTCACCCCTCCACTTT.

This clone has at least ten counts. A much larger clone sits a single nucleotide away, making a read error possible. CDR3 amino acids: CASSTTDSGNTTYF. CDR3 coding DNA: TGTGCCAGCAGTACGACGGACTCTGGAAACACCACATATTTT. This sequence joins TRBV6-1 and TRBJ1-3; D not certain. Germline V lookup: CDR1 MNHNS, CDR2 SASEGT. The CDR3 runs 14 residues.

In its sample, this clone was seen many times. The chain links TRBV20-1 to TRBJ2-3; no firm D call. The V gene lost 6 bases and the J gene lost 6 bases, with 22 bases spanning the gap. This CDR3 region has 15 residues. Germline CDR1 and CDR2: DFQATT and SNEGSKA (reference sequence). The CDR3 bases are TGCAGTGCAATGACACTCTCGGCAACCCCCGATACGCAGTATTTT. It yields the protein CSAMTLSATPDTQYF.

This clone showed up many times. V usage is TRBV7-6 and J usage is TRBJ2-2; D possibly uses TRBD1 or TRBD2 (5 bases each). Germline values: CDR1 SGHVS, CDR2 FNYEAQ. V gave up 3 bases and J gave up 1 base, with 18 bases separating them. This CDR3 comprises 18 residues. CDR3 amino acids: CASSFSPAGTENTGELFF. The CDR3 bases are TGTGCCAGCAGCTTCAGCCCCGCCGGGACGGAGAACACCGGGGAGCTGTTTTTT.